A selection of T cell receptor beta chains follows, all from one sample in a study of blood T cell repertoires in COVID-19. The assay was immunoSEQ multiplex PCR, and TCRdb's table has in-frame clones only and misses some. The sample lists fewer than 110,000 clones; almost 90% were seen once. Sample: peripheral blood. The receptors stem from a human donor in a cohort sampled during active COVID-19. Each CDR3 is given with its conserved first and last residue. Each record gives: J gene, CDR3 length, V gene, clone size, D gene, CDR3 DNA, CDR3 protein. The D gene is left open where the match is weak. Clone size is stated in some rows and not others, as once, few, many or a class when expanded.

J gene: TRBJ1-3; CDR3 length: 15; V gene: TRBV6-5; clone size: -; D gene: TRBD1; CDR3 DNA: TGTGCCAGCACTCTTACGACAGGGAGAGGAAACACCATATATTTT; CDR3 protein: CASTLTTGRGNTIYF
J gene: TRBJ1-6; CDR3 length: 13; V gene: TRBV19; clone size: -; D gene: -; CDR3 DNA: TGTGCCAGTAGGGGGGCCGGACATTCACCCCTCCACTTT; CDR3 protein: CASRGAGHSPLHF
J gene: TRBJ2-1; CDR3 length: 14; V gene: TRBV5-4; clone size: once; D gene: TRBD2; CDR3 DNA: TGTGCCAGCAGCCCGGGACTAGCGGGCGATGAGCAGTTCTTC; CDR3 protein: CASSPGLAGDEQFF
J gene: TRBJ2-1; CDR3 length: 15; V gene: TRBV5-4; clone size: -; D gene: TRBD1; CDR3 DNA: TGTGCCAGCAGACCACAGGGGGGCCCCTACAATGAGCAGTTCTTC; CDR3 protein: CASRPQGGPYNEQFF
J gene: TRBJ2-7; CDR3 length: 15; V gene: TRBV6-2/TRBV6-3; clone size: once; D gene: -; CDR3 DNA: TGTGCCAGCAGTTATTACGAAGCGGGCCCGGGGGAGCAGTACTTC; CDR3 protein: CASSYYEAGPGEQYF
J gene: TRBJ1-4; CDR3 length: 14; V gene: TRBV6-5; clone size: -; D gene: TRBD1; CDR3 DNA: TGTGCCAGCAGGAGGGACAGGGGTGGTGAAAAACTGTTTTTT; CDR3 protein: CASRRDRGGEKLFF
J gene: TRBJ1-6; CDR3 length: 15; V gene: TRBV18; clone size: -; D gene: -; CDR3 DNA: TGTGCCAGCTCACCGGTTCCAGGGAATAATTCACCCCTCCACTTT; CDR3 protein: CASSPVPGNNSPLHF
J gene: TRBJ1-2; CDR3 length: 11; V gene: TRBV20-1; clone size: -; D gene: -; CDR3 DNA: TGCAGTGCTGGTCAGGGGCCTGGCTACACCTTC; CDR3 protein: CSAGQGPGYTF
J gene: TRBJ2-1; CDR3 length: 15; V gene: TRBV29-1; clone size: -; D gene: TRBD2; CDR3 DNA: TGCAGCGTTGAAGGTAGCGGGAGCTCCTACAATGAGCAGTTCTTC; CDR3 protein: CSVEGSGSSYNEQFF
J gene: TRBJ2-7; CDR3 length: 15; V gene: TRBV27; clone size: -; D gene: -; CDR3 DNA: TGTGCCAGCAGTTTCTCAGGGGCACGGGGCTACGAGCAGTACTTC; CDR3 protein: CASSFSGARGYEQYF
J gene: TRBJ1-4; CDR3 length: 14; V gene: TRBV19; clone size: -; D gene: TRBD1; CDR3 DNA: TGTGCCAGTAGCCATACAGGGGGCGCTGAAAAACTGTTTTTT; CDR3 protein: CASSHTGGAEKLFF
J gene: TRBJ2-5; CDR3 length: 15; V gene: TRBV6-5; clone size: once; D gene: TRBD2; CDR3 DNA: TGTGCCAGCAGACTAGCGGGGGTCTCAGGAGAGACCCAGTACTTC; CDR3 protein: CASRLAGVSGETQYF
J gene: TRBJ1-1; CDR3 length: 13; V gene: TRBV30; clone size: -; D gene: -; CDR3 DNA: TGTGCCTGGAACATCGGGGGTGGGACTGAAGCTTTCTTT; CDR3 protein: CAWNIGGGTEAFF
J gene: TRBJ2-5; CDR3 length: 14; V gene: TRBV28; clone size: once; D gene: -; CDR3 DNA: TGTGCCAGCAGTCCCCCGGGGACTGGTGAGACCCAGTACTTC; CDR3 protein: CASSPPGTGETQYF
J gene: TRBJ1-2; CDR3 length: 13; V gene: TRBV7-9; clone size: -; D gene: -; CDR3 DNA: TGTGCCAGCAGCTTTACCGCTTCAGAGGTACCCACCTTC; CDR3 protein: CASSFTASEVPTF
J gene: TRBJ2-7; CDR3 length: 8; V gene: TRBV7-9; clone size: -; D gene: -; CDR3 DNA: TGTGCCAGCAGCGAGGCGGGGTTC; CDR3 protein: CASSEAGF
J gene: TRBJ2-5; CDR3 length: 14; V gene: TRBV7-2; clone size: once; D gene: TRBD2; CDR3 DNA: TGTGCCAGCAGCTTGGGGCTAGCGGTACTAACCCAGTACTTC; CDR3 protein: CASSLGLAVLTQYF
J gene: TRBJ2-7; CDR3 length: 12; V gene: TRBV29-1; clone size: -; D gene: TRBD1; CDR3 DNA: TGCAGCGCGACCGACAGGGTGGACGAGCAGTACTTC; CDR3 protein: CSATDRVDEQYF
J gene: TRBJ2-2; CDR3 length: 15; V gene: TRBV5-1; clone size: -; D gene: -; CDR3 DNA: TGCGCCAGCAGCTTGGTCGGGGATCCGGCCGGGGAGCTGTTTTTT; CDR3 protein: CASSLVGDPAGELFF
J gene: TRBJ1-5; CDR3 length: 12; V gene: TRBV6-2/TRBV6-3; clone size: few; D gene: -; CDR3 DNA: TGTGCCAGCAGTTTGGGGGCTCAGCCCCAGCATTTT; CDR3 protein: CASSLGAQPQHF
J gene: TRBJ2-1; CDR3 length: 15; V gene: TRBV7-9; clone size: few; D gene: TRBD1; CDR3 DNA: TGTGCCAGCAGCTTAGAGCAGGGGGCGCACAATGAGCAGTTCTTC; CDR3 protein: CASSLEQGAHNEQFF
J gene: TRBJ1-2; CDR3 length: 14; V gene: TRBV7-8; clone size: few; D gene: -; CDR3 DNA: TGTGCCAGCAGCTTACCCTTCGACAGATCTGGCTACACCTTC; CDR3 protein: CASSLPFDRSGYTF
J gene: TRBJ1-1; CDR3 length: 15; V gene: TRBV3-1/TRBV3-2; clone size: -; D gene: -; CDR3 DNA: TGTGCCAGCAGCCAGAGCAAGGGGCAGGGTAAAGCGGCTTTCTTT; CDR3 protein: CASSQSKGQGKAAFF
J gene: TRBJ2-1; CDR3 length: 15; V gene: TRBV28; clone size: -; D gene: TRBD2; CDR3 DNA: TGTGCCAGCAGTCGTCGGGGGGAGGGGTACAATGAGCAGTTCTTC; CDR3 protein: CASSRRGEGYNEQFF
J gene: TRBJ2-7; CDR3 length: 14; V gene: TRBV3-1/TRBV3-2; clone size: -; D gene: TRBD2; CDR3 DNA: TGTGCCAGCAGCGGGAGCCTAGCGGGGGTTGAGCAGTACTTC; CDR3 protein: CASSGSLAGVEQYF
J gene: TRBJ2-7; CDR3 length: 13; V gene: TRBV28; clone size: -; D gene: -; CDR3 DNA: TGTGCCAGCAGGCCCCCCGTCGGGTACGAGCAGTACTTC; CDR3 protein: CASRPPVGYEQYF
J gene: TRBJ2-5; CDR3 length: 17; V gene: TRBV27; clone size: -; D gene: TRBD1; CDR3 DNA: TGTGCCAGCAGTTTATACCCGGGACAGGGGGCAGGAGAGACCCAGTACTTC; CDR3 protein: CASSLYPGQGAGETQYF
J gene: TRBJ2-2; CDR3 length: 11; V gene: TRBV29-1; clone size: -; D gene: -; CDR3 DNA: TGCAGTGCCGGGGACAATGGGGAGCTGTTTTTT; CDR3 protein: CSAGDNGELFF
J gene: TRBJ1-4; CDR3 length: 19; V gene: TRBV6-1; clone size: few; D gene: -; CDR3 DNA: TGTGCCAGCAGTGAACGGATAGCGGGGCTACATACAACTAATGAAAAACTGTTTTTT; CDR3 protein: CASSERIAGLHTTNEKLFF
J gene: TRBJ2-7; CDR3 length: 17; V gene: TRBV5-5; clone size: -; D gene: TRBD1; CDR3 DNA: TGTGCCAGCAGCTGGGGCCTTCCGGGACAGGTATTCTACGAGCAGTACTTC; CDR3 protein: CASSWGLPGQVFYEQYF
J gene: TRBJ1-4; CDR3 length: 14; V gene: TRBV7-9; clone size: -; D gene: TRBD1; CDR3 DNA: TGTGCCACCGACAGGGGGCTGGCTAATGAAAAACTGTTTTTT; CDR3 protein: CATDRGLANEKLFF
J gene: TRBJ2-3; CDR3 length: 16; V gene: TRBV4-3; clone size: -; D gene: TRBD2; CDR3 DNA: TGCGCCAGCAGCCGGTGGGCTAGCGGAAGCACAGATACGCAGTATTTT; CDR3 protein: CASSRWASGSTDTQYF
J gene: TRBJ1-1; CDR3 length: 12; V gene: TRBV28; clone size: -; D gene: -; CDR3 DNA: TGTGCCACCATACCGGGGACGGGAGTGGCTTTCTTT; CDR3 protein: CATIPGTGVAFF
J gene: TRBJ2-3; CDR3 length: 15; V gene: TRBV7-2; clone size: -; D gene: TRBD1; CDR3 DNA: TGTGCCAGCAGCCTTACAGGGGTTGGAACAGATACGCAGTATTTT; CDR3 protein: CASSLTGVGTDTQYF
J gene: TRBJ2-1; CDR3 length: 15; V gene: TRBV9; clone size: -; D gene: TRBD2; CDR3 DNA: TGTGCCAGCAGCGTAGGGTTAGCGGGAGGAGGTGAGCAGTTCTTC; CDR3 protein: CASSVGLAGGGEQFF
J gene: TRBJ1-1; CDR3 length: 14; V gene: TRBV5-1; clone size: -; D gene: -; CDR3 DNA: TGCGCCAGCAGCTTGGCCGGGAGGAGCACTGAAGCTTTCTTT; CDR3 protein: CASSLAGRSTEAFF
J gene: TRBJ2-2; CDR3 length: 15; V gene: TRBV24-1; clone size: -; D gene: TRBD2; CDR3 DNA: TGTGCCACCAGTGATTTAGCGGGAGACACCGGGGAGCTGTTTTTT; CDR3 protein: CATSDLAGDTGELFF
J gene: TRBJ2-7; CDR3 length: 15; V gene: TRBV18; clone size: once; D gene: TRBD2; CDR3 DNA: TGTGCCAGCTCACCTGGGACTAGCGGGAAATACGAGCAGTACTTC; CDR3 protein: CASSPGTSGKYEQYF
J gene: TRBJ1-3; CDR3 length: 15; V gene: TRBV5-1; clone size: few; D gene: TRBD1; CDR3 DNA: TGCGCCAGCAGCTCGGATCCAGGGGGTGGAAACACCATATATTTT; CDR3 protein: CASSSDPGGGNTIYF
J gene: TRBJ2-4; CDR3 length: 16; V gene: TRBV29-1; clone size: -; D gene: TRBD1; CDR3 DNA: TGCAGCGCAGAAATTGGACAGGTACTAGCCAAAAACATTCAGTACTTC; CDR3 protein: CSAEIGQVLAKNIQYF
J gene: TRBJ2-7; CDR3 length: 13; V gene: TRBV11-2; clone size: -; D gene: TRBD2; CDR3 DNA: TGTGCCAGCAGCTTCGGGGGGGGTTACGAGCAGTACTTC; CDR3 protein: CASSFGGGYEQYF
J gene: TRBJ2-1; CDR3 length: 14; V gene: TRBV19; clone size: -; D gene: TRBD2; CDR3 DNA: TGTGCCAGTAGGATGTCGGGGGGGATTAATGAGCAGTTCTTC; CDR3 protein: CASRMSGGINEQFF
J gene: TRBJ2-2; CDR3 length: 13; V gene: TRBV11-2; clone size: -; D gene: -; CDR3 DNA: TGTGCCAGCAGTCCTACGGGGGCCGGGGAGCTGTTTTTT; CDR3 protein: CASSPTGAGELFF
J gene: TRBJ2-3; CDR3 length: 12; V gene: TRBV7-2; clone size: once; D gene: -; CDR3 DNA: TGTGCCAGCAGCAGAGGCTCAGATACGCAGTATTTT; CDR3 protein: CASSRGSDTQYF
J gene: TRBJ2-3; CDR3 length: 13; V gene: TRBV5-6; clone size: -; D gene: -; CDR3 DNA: TGTGCCAGCAGCTTGAGCTTCACAGATACGCAGTATTTT; CDR3 protein: CASSLSFTDTQYF
J gene: TRBJ2-5; CDR3 length: 14; V gene: TRBV11-2; clone size: -; D gene: -; CDR3 DNA: TGTGCCAGCAGCCGGGGACAATTACAAGAGACCCAGTACTTC; CDR3 protein: CASSRGQLQETQYF
J gene: TRBJ2-2; CDR3 length: 14; V gene: TRBV24-1; clone size: -; D gene: TRBD1; CDR3 DNA: TGTGCCACCGGGGGACAGGGAAACACCGGGGAGCTGTTTTTT; CDR3 protein: CATGGQGNTGELFF
J gene: TRBJ2-2; CDR3 length: 12; V gene: TRBV30; clone size: -; D gene: -; CDR3 DNA: TGTGCCTGGGCACAGCTTTTCGGGGAGCTGTTTTTT; CDR3 protein: CAWAQLFGELFF
J gene: TRBJ2-2; CDR3 length: 13; V gene: TRBV5-4; clone size: once; D gene: TRBD2; CDR3 DNA: TGTGCCATCCAGCGGGGCCCCACCGGGGAGCTGTTTTTT; CDR3 protein: CAIQRGPTGELFF
J gene: TRBJ2-6; CDR3 length: 14; V gene: TRBV29-1; clone size: -; D gene: -; CDR3 DNA: TGCAGCGTTGGGGCCTCCTCTGGGGCCAACGTCCTGACTTTC; CDR3 protein: CSVGASSGANVLTF
J gene: TRBJ1-2; CDR3 length: 11; V gene: TRBV5-1; clone size: -; D gene: TRBD1; CDR3 DNA: TGCGCCAGCGCCGACAGGGGCGGCTACACCTTC; CDR3 protein: CASADRGGYTF
J gene: TRBJ1-1; CDR3 length: 9; V gene: TRBV7-2; clone size: -; D gene: -; CDR3 DNA: TGTGCCAGCAGCCCATTCGCTTTCTTT; CDR3 protein: CASSPFAFF
J gene: TRBJ1-2; CDR3 length: 15; V gene: TRBV7-2; clone size: -; D gene: -; CDR3 DNA: TGTGCCAGCAGCTTAGCGCCGGGGGGCGGTTATGGCTACACCTTC; CDR3 protein: CASSLAPGGGYGYTF
J gene: TRBJ2-5; CDR3 length: 16; V gene: TRBV7-2; clone size: -; D gene: TRBD2; CDR3 DNA: TGTGCCAGCAGCTTACGGACTAGCGGGAGAGGAGAGACCCAGTACTTC; CDR3 protein: CASSLRTSGRGETQYF
J gene: TRBJ2-7; CDR3 length: 15; V gene: TRBV15; clone size: -; D gene: TRBD1; CDR3 DNA: TGTGCCACCAGCGGACACGGACAGGGTACCTACGAGCAGTACTTC; CDR3 protein: CATSGHGQGTYEQYF